Following are 30 T cell receptor beta chains from one sample sequenced in a study of identifying expanded T cells in peripheral blood. Repertoires were generated with immunoSEQ multiplex PCR, while TCRdb's copy carries only in-frame clones and drops some. The table lists nearly 60,000 clones, approximately 89% of them singletons. The source material was blood. All receptors derive from a person aged 18 to 75 in good health.

V usage is TRBV5-8 and J usage is TRBJ2-5; D gene unclear. This CDR3 region has 14 residues. The germline CDR1 and CDR2 sequences are SGHTS and YDEGEE. Trimming removed 2 bases at V and 1 base at J, with 9 bases between. The CDR3 DNA reads TGTGCCAGCAGCTTATGGGGAATCCAAGAGACCCAGTACTTC. Its translation: CASSLWGIQETQYF.

This clone was seen a few times. An end of the junction differs from the germline gene, which may be a read error. V is TRBV28 and J is TRBJ2-2; no clear D. Looked up from germline, CDR1 is MDHEN and CDR2 is SYDVKM. There are 9 residues in the CDR3. CDR3 DNA sequence: TGCGCCCGACTTGGGGAGCTGTTTTTT. This encodes CARLGELFF. The full variable domain, completed using reference TRBV28 and TRBJ2-2, is DVKVTQSSRYLVKRTGEKVFLECVQDMDHENMFWYRQDPGLGLRLIYFSYDVKMKEKGDIPEGYSVSREKKERFSLILESASTNQTSMYLCARLGELFFGEGSRLTVL.

The V and J genes are TRBV19 and TRBJ2-7; D is perhaps TRBD1 (5 bases). CDR1 is LNHDA and CDR2 is SQIVND in the germline V gene (reference sequence). This CDR3 region has 15 residues. The ends were cut back, 1 base at V and 4 bases at J, with 14 bases in the middle. The CDR3 here is CASSIASGLGYEQYF. As DNA, the CDR3 is TGTGCCAGTAGTATAGCCTCAGGGTTGGGATACGAGCAGTACTTC. Full variable domain (outside the CDR3, taken from reference TRBV19 and TRBJ2-7): DGGITQSPKYLFRKEGQNVTLSCEQNLNHDAMYWYRQDPGQGLRLIYYSQIVNDFQKGDIAEGYSVSREKKESFPLTVTSAQKNPTAFYLCASSIASGLGYEQYFGPGTRLTVT.

The chain is built from TRBV11-2 and TRBJ1-1, with 7 bases aligning to TRBD1. Per the germline V gene, CDR1 is SGHAT and CDR2 is FQNNGV. The CDR3 loop spans 14 amino acids. After removal of 4 bases from V and 1 base from J, the junction contained 3 bases not matched to a gene. The CDR3 DNA is TGTGCCAGCAGCTGGAGGACAGGGAACACTGAAGCTTTCTTT. The encoded protein is CASSWRTGNTEAFF.

The chain uses TRBV5-1 and TRBJ1-1; 7 nucleotides align to TRBD1. Germline V gene sequence: CDR1 SGHRS, CDR2 YFSETQ. The ends lost 0 bases at V and 1 base at J; junction bases unmatched: 3. This CDR3 has 15 amino acids. CDR3: CASSLEGTANTEAFF. CDR3 sequence (DNA): TGCGCCAGCAGCTTGGAGGGGACAGCGAACACTGAAGCTTTCTTT.

With regard to this clone: Additional DNA sequences in this sample encode the identical CDR3. CDR3 loop: CAWSRNTEAFF. The CDR3 DNA follows: TGTGCCTGGAGTAGAAACACTGAAGCTTTCTTT. The chain couples TRBV30 to TRBJ1-1; D is uncertain. Trimming removed 2 bases from V and 2 bases from J, with 3 bases in between. Germline V lookup: CDR1 GTSNPN, CDR2 SVGIG (reference sequence). This CDR3 is 11 amino acids long.

The chain employs TRBV11-2 and TRBJ2-5; D is unclear. Germline loops: CDR1 SGHAT, CDR2 FQNNGV. Trimming shortened V by 7 bases and J by 2 bases, and 14 bases separated the two germline ends. The CDR3 length is 14 residues. CDR3 residues: CASTRTGLQETQYF. The CDR3 DNA follows: TGTGCCAGCACTCGTACGGGCCTACAAGAGACCCAGTACTTC. Looking up the rest from reference TRBV11-2 and TRBJ2-5 gives the full variable domain: EAGVAQSPRYKIIEKRQSVAFWCNPISGHATLYWYQQILGQGPKLLIQFQNNGVVDDSQLPKDRFSAERLKGVDSTLKIQPAKLEDSAVYLCASTRTGLQETQYFGPGTRLLVL.

The DNA for the CDR3 is TGTGCCAGTAGTTTCAGACAGGGGGCAGAGACCCAGTACTTC. Protein: CASSFRQGAETQYF. J is TRBJ2-5 and V is TRBV19, with TRBD1 matching 10 bases. CDR1 and CDR2 from the germline V gene are LNHDA and SQIVND (reference sequence). CDR3 size: 14 residues. The J segment lost 4 bases and the V segment lost 5 bases, leaving 4 bases of the junction unmatched.

V and J are TRBV19 and TRBJ2-7; tentatively, D is TRBD1 or TRBD2 (5 bases each). The CDR3 contains 14 residues. The germline V gene encodes CDR1 LNHDA and CDR2 SQIVND (reference sequence). The ends were cut back, 5 bases at V and 2 bases at J, with 13 bases in the middle. The CDR3 is CASSVVGETYEQYF. The CDR3 DNA reads as TGTGCCAGTAGTGTCGTGGGGGAAACCTACGAGCAGTACTTC. The full variable domain, its missing parts supplied by reference TRBV19 and TRBJ2-7, is DGGITQSPKYLFRKEGQNVTLSCEQNLNHDAMYWYRQDPGQGLRLIYYSQIVNDFQKGDIAEGYSVSREKKESFPLTVTSAQKNPTAFYLCASSVVGETYEQYFGPGTRLTVT.

The V and J genes are TRBV6-5 and TRBJ1-2; D gene ambiguous. The V gene lost 3 bases and the J gene lost 4 bases, with 6 bases spanning the gap. Germline V gives CDR1 MNHEY, CDR2 SVGAGI. There are 12 residues in the CDR3. CDR3 protein: CASSYMGYGYTF. For the CDR3, the DNA is TGTGCCAGCAGTTATATGGGCTATGGCTACACCTTC.

CDR3 sequence reads: CASSQDLLVTDTQYF. The DNA for the CDR3 is TGCGCCAGCAGCCAAGATCTATTGGTCACAGATACGCAGTATTTT. The V and J genes are TRBV4-3 and TRBJ2-3; D is uncertain. The CDR3 has 15 amino acids. V dropped 0 bases and J dropped 2 bases, with 9 bases sitting between them. Looked up from germline, CDR1 is LGHNA and CDR2 is YSLEER.

The rearrangement links TRBV28 to TRBJ1-1; 7 nucleotides align to TRBD1. With V trimmed by 6 bases and J by 7 bases, 11 bases remained unmatched. CDR1 is MDHEN and CDR2 is SYDVKM in the germline V gene. This CDR3 is built from 14 residues. In DNA form, the CDR3 reads TGTGCCAGCAGCTTAGGGGGCGCCTTCGGTGAAGCTTTCTTT. This gives the protein CASSLGGAFGEAFF.

The chain is built from TRBV4-2 and TRBJ2-1, with 8 bases fitting TRBD2. Germline V gene lookup returns CDR1 LGHNA and CDR2 YNFKEQ. This CDR3 spans 17 amino acids. With 0 bases clipped from V and 2 bases from J, the junction kept 6 bases outside the gene matches. CDR3 residues: CASSQDSGGEAYNEQFF. CDR3 coding DNA: TGTGCCAGCAGCCAAGATTCGGGAGGGGAGGCCTACAATGAGCAGTTCTTC.

This clone was seen a single time. V usage is TRBV29-1 and J usage is TRBJ1-2; weak D call: TRBD1 (5 bases). Between the trimmed V and J ends, which lost 0 bases and 8 bases, there was a span of 13 bases. The CDR3 runs to 13 residues. CDR1 SQVTM and CDR2 ANQGSEA come from the germline V gene. Here the CDR3 DNA reads TGCAGCGTTGAAGACTTCAGGGCCGAGGGCTACACCTTC. It codes for CSVEDFRAEGYTF.

V usage is TRBV27 and J usage is TRBJ2-7; D gene ambiguous. Germline V gene lookup returns CDR1 MNHEY and CDR2 SMNVEV (reference sequence). This CDR3 comprises 13 residues. V was pared by 1 base and J by 5 bases, with 9 bases between. As DNA, the CDR3 is TGTGCCAGCAGTTTATACCCAAGACACGAGCAGTACTTC. Protein product: CASSLYPRHEQYF.

The genes are TRBV5-4 and TRBJ1-6; 7 bases fit TRBD1. From germline, CDR1 is SGHNT and CDR2 YYREEE (reference sequence). This CDR3 is built from 14 residues. With V trimmed by 4 bases and J by 8 bases, 6 bases remained unmatched. The CDR3 bases are TGTGCCAGCAGCACACGGGACAGCTATTCACCCCTCCACTTT. It yields the protein CASSTRDSYSPLHF.

The CDR3 sequence is CASSSGPHYNEQFF. The CDR3 DNA is TGTGCCAGCAGTTCGGGACCCCACTACAATGAGCAGTTCTTC. The chain is built from TRBV6-6 and TRBJ2-1; tentatively, D is TRBD1 or TRBD2 (5 bases each). The CDR3 runs to 14 residues. The ends were cut back, 4 bases at V and 3 bases at J, with 10 bases in the middle. Germline loops: CDR1 MNHNY, CDR2 SVGAGI (reference sequence).

The chain employs TRBV6-5 and TRBJ1-2; D is undetermined. Germline V gene sequence: CDR1 MNHEY, CDR2 SVGAGI. Trimming took 2 bases from V and 9 from J, leaving 13 bases between them. The length of the CDR3 is 13 residues. The CDR3: CASSYGESRSYTF. The CDR3 bases are TGTGCCAGCAGTTACGGGGAATCCCGTAGCTACACCTTC.

The CDR3 DNA is TGTGCCAGCAGCTTGGCGACTAGCGGGAGGAGGAATGAGCAGTTCTTC. Protein product: CASSLATSGRRNEQFF. The V call is TRBV5-6, the J call TRBJ2-1, with 13 bases aligning to TRBD2. Per the germline V gene, CDR1 is SGHDT and CDR2 is YYEEEE. V trimming: 0 bases; J trimming: 7 bases; junction bases outside the gene matches: 4. The CDR3 has 16 residues.

The chain employs TRBV14 and TRBJ2-3, with D possibly TRBD1 on 5 matching bases. Germline V lookup: CDR1 SGHDN, CDR2 FVKESK. The CDR3 is 13 amino acids. V was trimmed by 6 bases and J by 6 bases, leaving 13 bases between them. CDR3 bases: TGTGCCAGCAGTAGATACAGGACGGATACGCAGTATTTT. This gives the protein CASSRYRTDTQYF.

Only one count was recorded for this clone. This chain uses TRBV10-3 with TRBJ2-7; TRBD1 matches at 11 bases. Germline CDR1 ENHRY, CDR2 SYGVKD. This CDR3 spans 13 amino acids. V lost 5 bases and J lost 7; bases outside the gene matches: 4. The CDR3 here is CAISRGQGDEQYF. CDR3 DNA sequence: TGTGCCATCAGTCGGGGACAGGGGGATGAGCAGTACTTC.

The V gene is TRBV5-6, the J gene TRBJ2-2; 7 positions agree with TRBD2. CDR1 and CDR2 from the germline V gene are SGHDT and YYEEEE. V trimming: 1 base; J trimming: 4 bases; junction bases outside the gene matches: 4. The CDR3 extends over 15 amino acids. The CDR3 loop reads CASSLSGRGTGELFF. The CDR3 DNA is TGTGCCAGCAGCTTGTCAGGGAGGGGCACCGGGGAGCTGTTTTTT.

The chain couples TRBV7-9 to TRBJ2-1, with D maybe TRBD1 (6 bases). The CDR3 spans 15 residues. V was trimmed by 4 bases and J by 0 bases, leaving 10 bases between them. Germline CDR1 is SEHNR and CDR2 is FQNEAQ (reference sequence). The CDR3 loop reads CASSYDRSSYNEQFF. In nucleotides, the CDR3 is TGTGCCAGCAGCTACGACAGGAGCTCCTACAATGAGCAGTTCTTC.

The chain uses TRBV6-1 and TRBJ1-4; TRBD1 is a possible D gene (6 bases). The ends were cut back, 11 bases at V and 7 bases at J, with 14 bases in the middle. CDR3 length equals 12 residues. Germline V CDR1 and CDR2: MNHNS, SASEGT. The CDR3 DNA reads as TGTGCCCTGGGCAGGGGAGGTGAAAAACTGTTTTTT. Translating it yields CALGRGGEKLFF.

J is TRBJ1-5 and V is TRBV28; 8 nucleotides match TRBD1. The CDR3 runs 15 residues. Trimming at V came to 7 bases and at J to 5 bases, leaving 10 bases not matched to a gene. Germline CDR1 MDHEN, CDR2 SYDVKM. The CDR3 bases are TGTGCCAGCACCCTGGGAACAGGGGGTTATCAGCCCCAGCATTTT. As protein: CASTLGTGGYQPQHF.

J is TRBJ2-5 and V is TRBV9; TRBD2 agrees at 8 bases. CDR1 is SGDLS and CDR2 is YYNGEE in the germline V gene. V dropped 0 bases and J dropped 1; count of bases not matched to a gene: 2. The CDR3 has 15 residues. CDR3 amino acids: CASSVAGLVQETQYF. The CDR3 coding sequence is TGTGCCAGCAGCGTAGCGGGACTAGTCCAAGAGACCCAGTACTTC. Full variable domain (rest looked up from reference TRBV9 and TRBJ2-5): DSGVTQTPKHLITATGQRVTLRCSPRSGDLSVYWYQQSLDQGLQFLIQYYNGEERAKGNILERFSAQQFPDLHSELNLSSLELGDSALYFCASSVAGLVQETQYFGPGTRLLVL.

The V gene is TRBV7-2, the J gene TRBJ2-5; maybe TRBD2 (5 bases). Per the germline V gene, CDR1 is SGHTA and CDR2 is FQGNSA. Trimming removed 2 bases at V and 4 bases at J, with 17 bases between. CDR3 size: 16 residues. For the CDR3, the DNA is TGTGCCAGCAGCTTAAAGAGGGAAGGAAGAGGAGAGACCCAGTACTTC. It yields the protein CASSLKREGRGETQYF.

This chain connects TRBV9 to TRBJ2-2; the match to TRBD2 covers 10 bases. CDR3 length: 16 residues. The germline CDR1 and CDR2 sequences are SGDLS and YYNGEE. The junction had 7 bases not matched to a gene; V was cut back by 4 bases and J by 4 bases. The CDR3 region has the DNA TGTGCCAGCAGCACAACCGGGACTAGCGTCACCGGGGAGCTGTTTTTT. Protein sequence: CASSTTGTSVTGELFF.

The chain employs TRBV4-3 and TRBJ2-3; D is perhaps TRBD2 (5 bases). In germline, CDR1 is LGHNA, CDR2 YSLEER. The CDR3 length is 14 residues. V was pared by 4 bases and J by 6 bases, with 14 bases between. The CDR3 reads CASSPIGVTDTQYF. In DNA form, the CDR3 reads TGCGCCAGCAGCCCGATCGGGGTGACGGATACGCAGTATTTT.

The chain is built from TRBV7-2 and TRBJ2-5, with 14 bases lining up with TRBD2. The length of the CDR3 is 18 residues. V shed 1 base and J 1 base; nucleotides not matched to a gene: 5. Germline-derived CDR1 and CDR2 are SGHTA and FQGNSA. The CDR3 nucleotides read TGTGCCAGCAGCTTAGGACTAGCGGGAGGGTCCATCCAAGAGACCCAGTACTTC. Amino acids: CASSLGLAGGSIQETQYF.